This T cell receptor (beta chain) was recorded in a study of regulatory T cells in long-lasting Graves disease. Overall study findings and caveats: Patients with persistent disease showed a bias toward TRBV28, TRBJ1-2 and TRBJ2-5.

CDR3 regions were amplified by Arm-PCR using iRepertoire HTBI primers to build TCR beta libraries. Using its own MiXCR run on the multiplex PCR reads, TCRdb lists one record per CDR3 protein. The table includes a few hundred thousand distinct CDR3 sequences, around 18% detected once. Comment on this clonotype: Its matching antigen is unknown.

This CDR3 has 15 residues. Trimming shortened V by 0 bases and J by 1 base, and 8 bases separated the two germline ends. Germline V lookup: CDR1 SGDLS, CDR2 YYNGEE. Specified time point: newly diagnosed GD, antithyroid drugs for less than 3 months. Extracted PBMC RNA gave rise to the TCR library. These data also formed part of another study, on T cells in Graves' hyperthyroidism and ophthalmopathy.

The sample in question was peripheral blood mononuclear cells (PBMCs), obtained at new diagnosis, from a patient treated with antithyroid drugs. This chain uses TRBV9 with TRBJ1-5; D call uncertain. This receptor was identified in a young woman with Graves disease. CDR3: CASSVDYRSNQPQHF. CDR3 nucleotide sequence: TGTGCCAGCAGCGTAGATTACAGAAGCAATCAGCCCCAGCATTTT.